This note documents a single T cell receptor (beta chain) sequence. With 8 bases clipped from V and 1 base from J, the junction kept 9 bases outside the gene matches. The CDR3 consists of 15 residues. CDR1 SNHLY and CDR2 FYNNEI come from the germline V gene. This entry is derived from a study of blood T cell repertoires in COVID-19. Libraries were prepared by immunoSEQ multiplex PCR; TCRdb keeps only in-frame clonotypes and omits some of them. This table holds 88,000 or so clones, around 86% found once. This receptor was obtained from a human donor in a cohort sampled during active COVID-19. Sequenced input: peripheral blood. The rearrangement joins TRBV2 to TRBJ2-7; the match to TRBD1 covers 9 bases. The DNA for the CDR3 is TGTGCCAGCGGTCAGGACAGGGGTAGGTCCTACGAGCAGTACTTC. The encoded protein is CASGQDRGRSYEQYF.